The 21 T cell receptor beta chains listed next were all sequenced from one sample in a study of cytomegalovirus exposure and HLA in healthy donors. With 60 Vbeta and 13 Jbeta primers, the PCR was carried out. Repertoires were generated with immunoSEQ multiplex PCR, while TCRdb's copy carries only in-frame clones and drops some. The table shows about 210,000 clones, with roughly 77% occurring only once. Sequenced input: PBMCs. Receptors were obtained from a man in his forties in good health and CMV-seropositive.

J is TRBJ1-1 and V is TRBV6-1; D unresolved. The CDR3 length is 13 residues. The ends were cut back, 6 bases at V and 1 base at J, with 9 bases in the middle. Germline V lookup: CDR1 MNHNS, CDR2 SASEGT. Here the CDR3 DNA reads TGTGCCAGCAGCCTATCCACGAACACTGAAGCTTTCTTT. As protein: CASSLSTNTEAFF.

J is TRBJ2-5 and V is TRBV15; 11 nucleotides line up with TRBD2. The J call may be faulty, since TRBJ2-7 better matches the DNA end. This CDR3 region has 16 residues. Per germline, CDR1 LNHNV and CDR2 YYDKDF (reference sequence). DNA of the CDR3: TGTGCCACCAGCCGAGGCCCGGCTAGCGGGAGGTACGAGCAGTACTTC. It codes for CATSRGPASGRYEQYF.

The chain uses TRBV29-1 and TRBJ1-5; no definite D call. Trimming took 4 bases from V and 0 from J, leaving 10 bases between them. This CDR3 region has 14 residues. The germline CDR1 and CDR2 sequences are SQVTM and ANQGSEA. CDR3 region: CSVGEANSNQPQHF. CDR3 bases: TGCAGCGTTGGAGAAGCTAATAGCAATCAGCCCCAGCATTTT.

This chain connects TRBV5-8 to TRBJ1-4; weak D call: TRBD1 (6 bases). The CDR3 covers 16 residues. The germline V gene has CDR1 SGHTS and CDR2 YDEGEE. The V and J ends lost 4 bases and 0 bases respectively, with 13 bases between them. In nucleotides, the CDR3 is TGTGCCAGCAGCCCCTGGACAGCCCCAACTAATGAAAAACTGTTTTTT. Its protein is CASSPWTAPTNEKLFF.

This clone has a handful of counts. The J gene is TRBJ1-1, the V gene TRBV6-5; 8 bases match TRBD1. The J segment lost 0 bases and the V segment lost 2 bases, leaving 2 bases of the junction unmatched. CDR3 length: 15 amino acids. From germline, CDR1 is MNHEY and CDR2 SVGAGI. In DNA form, the CDR3 reads TGTGCCAGCAGTTACGGGGGACAGGTGAACACTGAAGCTTTCTTT. Its translation is CASSYGGQVNTEAFF.

The chain is built from TRBV27 and TRBJ2-1; perhaps TRBD1 as D (6 bases). The ends were cut back, 8 bases at V and 6 bases at J, with 17 bases in the middle. The CDR3 consists of 14 residues. Germline V CDR1 and CDR2: MNHEY, SMNVEV (reference sequence). CDR3 loop: CASGTGTTLNEQFF. CDR3 sequence (DNA): TGTGCCAGCGGTACCGGGACAACGCTCAATGAGCAGTTCTTC.

The genes are TRBV28 and TRBJ2-3; 7 bases match TRBD2. CDR3 size: 16 residues. The V gene end was trimmed by 7 bases and the J gene end by 4 bases; junction bases not matched to a gene: 14. The germline V gene encodes CDR1 MDHEN and CDR2 SYDVKM. Here the CDR3 reads CASTLSSGGSPDTQYF. Here the CDR3 DNA reads TGTGCCAGCACCCTCTCTAGTGGCGGGAGTCCAGATACGCAGTATTTT.

This clone was found a few times. The chain recombines TRBV19 with TRBJ2-2, with 7 positions matching TRBD1. Germline values: CDR1 LNHDA, CDR2 SQIVND (reference sequence). This CDR3 is 14 amino acids long. The V gene end was trimmed by 5 bases and the J gene end by 6 bases; junction bases not matched to a gene: 6. The CDR3 DNA reads as TGTGCCAGTAGTTTTCGACAGGGCCCCGGGGAGCTGTTTTTT. Protein product: CASSFRQGPGELFF. The whole variable domain, filled in from reference TRBV19 and TRBJ2-2, reads DGGITQSPKYLFRKEGQNVTLSCEQNLNHDAMYWYRQDPGQGLRLIYYSQIVNDFQKGDIAEGYSVSREKKESFPLTVTSAQKNPTAFYLCASSFRQGPGELFFGEGSRLTVL.

The chain is built from TRBV7-2 and TRBJ2-1; D gene uncertain. The CDR3 extends over 15 amino acids. In germline, CDR1 is SGHTA, CDR2 FQGNSA. With 3 bases removed from V and 0 bases from J, the gap between germline ends came to 9 bases. DNA of the CDR3: TGTGCCAGCAGCTTGACACGTAACTCCTACAATGAGCAGTTCTTC. This encodes CASSLTRNSYNEQFF. Based on the CDR3 plus reference TRBV7-2 and TRBJ2-1, the full variable domain is GAGVSQSPSNKVTEKGKDVELRCDPISGHTALYWYRQSLGQGLEFLIYFQGNSAPDKSGLPSDRFSAERTGGSVSTLTIQRTQQEDSAVYLCASSLTRNSYNEQFFGPGTRLTVL.

V and J are TRBV4-3 and TRBJ2-1; 7 positions agree with TRBD2. J gave up 3 bases and V 0 bases, and 5 bases lay outside the gene matches. CDR1 is LGHNA, CDR2 YSLEER, per germline. The CDR3 consists of 16 residues. The CDR3 coding sequence is TGCGCCAGCAGCCAAGAATGGGGGGGATTCTACAATGAGCAGTTCTTC. Amino acids: CASSQEWGGFYNEQFF.

The V and J genes are TRBV9 and TRBJ2-2, with a weak D call TRBD1 (6 bases). The length of the CDR3 is 15 residues. V was pared by 5 bases and J by 7 bases, with 18 bases between. CDR1 is SGDLS, CDR2 YYNGEE, per germline. Here the CDR3 reads CASRRGRPGDGELFF. The CDR3 DNA sequence: TGTGCCAGCAGGCGAGGGAGACCAGGGGACGGGGAGCTGTTTTTT.

The chain has TRBV6-6 and TRBJ1-2; D not resolved. Germline V CDR1 and CDR2: MNHNY, SVGAGI (reference sequence). The V end was cut by 4 bases, the J end by 6 bases, with 15 bases between. This CDR3 is 14 amino acids long. In nucleotides, the CDR3 is TGTGCCAGCAGTTCGATCGAGGGATGGAATGGCTACACCTTC. It yields the protein CASSSIEGWNGYTF.

The chain is built from TRBV6-1 and TRBJ2-5; D perhaps matches TRBD2 (5 bases). CDR3 length: 15 residues. Per germline, CDR1 MNHNS and CDR2 SASEGT. Deletions cut 4 bases from V and 4 bases from J, with 16 bases between. CDR3 DNA: TGTGCCAGCAGTGTTCGGCCCAACGAGGGAGAGACCCAGTACTTC. Amino acid sequence: CASSVRPNEGETQYF.

The chain has TRBV18 and TRBJ1-2; D perhaps matches TRBD1 (6 bases). The V end was cut by 6 bases, the J end by 8 bases, with 22 bases between. The CDR3 spans 15 residues. The germline gives CDR1 KGHSH, CDR2 LQKENI. Here the CDR3 reads CASSPQTGGEGGYTF. CDR3 in DNA: TGTGCCAGCTCGCCCCAAACGGGGGGCGAGGGCGGCTACACCTTC.

V gene TRBV9 combines with J gene TRBJ2-5; D is perhaps TRBD2 (7 bases). CDR1 and CDR2 (germline): SGDLS, YYNGEE. The CDR3 sequence is 15 residues long. V gave up 3 bases and J gave up 5 bases, with 17 bases separating them. CDR3 DNA: TGTGCCAGCAGCGCATGGGGGGGGCTCAGGGAGACCCAGTACTTC. Translating it yields CASSAWGGLRETQYF.

The chain has TRBV2 and TRBJ2-1; D might be TRBD2 (5 bases). This CDR3 contains 11 residues. The germline CDR1 and CDR2 sequences are SNHLY and FYNNEI. Trimming left V 6 bases short and J 6 bases short, with 6 bases between. CDR3 region: CASRLANEQFF. The CDR3 DNA reads as TGTGCCAGCAGGCTAGCCAATGAGCAGTTCTTC.

This clone was observed a few times. The chain uses TRBV27 and TRBJ1-5; D perhaps matches TRBD1 (6 bases). Per germline, CDR1 MNHEY and CDR2 SMNVEV (reference sequence). V was cut by 8 bases and J by 3 bases, with 17 bases left in between. The CDR3 runs to 15 residues. The CDR3 protein is CASGPRQAANQPQHF. The CDR3 DNA follows: TGTGCCAGCGGCCCTCGACAGGCCGCCAATCAGCCCCAGCATTTT.

Regarding this clone: This sample includes further DNA sequences coding for the same CDR3. V and J are TRBV19 and TRBJ2-7, with a weak D call TRBD2 (6 bases). The V gene's germline CDR1 is LNHDA and CDR2 SQIVND (reference sequence). V shed 1 base and J shed 4 bases, with 8 bases lying between them. This CDR3 spans 13 amino acids. The CDR3 DNA sequence: TGTGCCAGTAGTATAGGGAGGGGATACGAGCAGTACTTC. It is translated as CASSIGRGYEQYF. The whole variable domain, filled in from reference TRBV19 and TRBJ2-7, reads DGGITQSPKYLFRKEGQNVTLSCEQNLNHDAMYWYRQDPGQGLRLIYYSQIVNDFQKGDIAEGYSVSREKKESFPLTVTSAQKNPTAFYLCASSIGRGYEQYFGPGTRLTVT.

Of note for this clone: Different DNA sequences within this sample yield the same CDR3. V and J are TRBV6-5 and TRBJ1-5; possibly TRBD1 for D (6 bases). The V and J ends lost 0 bases and 7 bases respectively, with 7 bases between them. Germline lookup yields CDR1 MNHEY and CDR2 SVGAGI. The CDR3 has 13 residues. DNA of the CDR3: TGTGCCAGCAGTTACTCAAGGGGGCAGCCCCAGCATTTT. Translated, it gives CASSYSRGQPQHF.

The chain links TRBV6-6 to TRBJ2-3, with 7 positions matching TRBD1. V shed 7 bases, J shed 5 bases, and the junction held 9 bases outside the gene matches. The germline V gene encodes CDR1 MNHNY and CDR2 SVGAGI (reference sequence). The CDR3 is 14 amino acids. CDR3 sequence: CASKRGGTLDTQYF. CDR3 nucleotides: TGTGCCAGCAAGAGAGGGGGCACGCTAGATACGCAGTATTTT.

The chain has TRBV4-1 and TRBJ2-2, with TRBD1 identical over 8 bases. There are 14 residues in the CDR3. CDR1 MGHRA and CDR2 YSYEKL come from the germline V gene. After removal of 4 bases from V and 5 bases from J, the junction contained 3 bases not matched to a gene. This CDR3 is CASSPDRATGELFF. CDR3 in DNA: TGCGCCAGCAGCCCGGACAGGGCGACCGGGGAGCTGTTTTTT.